The 7 T cell receptor beta chains below were found in one sample sequenced in a study of beta chain bispecific antibodies for T cell cancers. Study results and caveats: The leukemia cells, rather than normal T cells, gave most of the targeted TRBV signal.

The antigens of these receptors remain unknown. One entry per CDR3 protein, called by TCRdb with MiXCR from the 5' RACE reads. The table has about 17,000 distinct CDR3 sequences, about 1.9% seen once. Blood mononuclear cells were expanded for around three days using either OKT3 anti-CD3 antibody or CD3/CD28 beads. Sequences were obtained from healthy donor T cells cultured with leukemia cells. The source is a human donor in good health. Some clones in this sample may be carry-over from other donors' samples.

At least ten counts were recorded for this clonotype. The gene calls are TRBV7-8 and TRBJ1-5; D not resolved. This CDR3 has 16 residues. V was shortened by 1 base and J by 0 bases, with 10 bases between the two germline ends. CDR1 and CDR2 from the germline V gene are SGHVS and FQNEAQ. In DNA form, the CDR3 reads TGTGCCAGCAGCTTAGGTCCCGAGGATAGCAATCAGCCCCAGCATTTT. Its protein is CASSLGPEDSNQPQHF.

At least ten counts were recorded for this clonotype. CDR3 nucleotide sequence: TGTGCCAGCACCTCTCCCCGGGGGATCGACACTGAAGCTTTCTTT. Translating gives CASTSPRGIDTEAFF. The rearrangement links TRBV28 to TRBJ1-1, with D maybe TRBD1 (5 bases). Between the trimmed V and J ends, which lost 7 bases and 3 bases, there was a span of 18 bases. The CDR3 contains 15 residues. Germline assignment: CDR1 MDHEN and CDR2 SYDVKM.

This clonotype was seen only a few times. The CDR3 spells CSARDLLGQELYEQYF. The CDR3 bases are TGCAGTGCTAGAGACTTACTGGGACAGGAACTCTACGAGCAGTACTTC. The chain uses TRBV20-1 and TRBJ2-7, with 8 bases identical to TRBD1. Germline V lookup: CDR1 DFQATT, CDR2 SNEGSKA (reference sequence). CDR3 length: 16 residues. J gave up 3 bases and V 0 bases, and 10 bases lay outside the gene matches.

There are many counts of this clonotype. The gene calls are TRBV19 and TRBJ1-2; D perhaps matches TRBD1 (5 bases). This CDR3 has 15 amino acids. The V end lost 6 bases, the J end lost 2 bases, and 16 bases lay between the germline ends. Per germline, CDR1 LNHDA and CDR2 SQIVND (reference sequence). CDR3 protein: CASSAIQEINYGYTF. CDR3 in DNA: TGTGCCAGTAGCGCCATACAGGAGATCAACTATGGCTACACCTTC.

This clonotype was seen repeatedly, ten times or more. V and J are TRBV10-3 and TRBJ2-1; D gene unclear. Per the germline V gene, CDR1 is ENHRY and CDR2 is SYGVKD. CDR3 length: 15 residues. The V end was cut by 3 bases, the J end by 0 bases, with 9 bases between. The CDR3: CAISEHQGSYNEQFF. CDR3 bases: TGTGCCATCAGTGAACACCAAGGCTCCTACAATGAGCAGTTCTTC.

This clonotype was seen ten or more times. The chain has TRBV20-1 and TRBJ2-2, with TRBD1 as a possible D gene (5 bases). The V and J ends lost 2 bases and 1 base respectively, with 8 bases between them. This CDR3 comprises 14 residues. CDR1 DFQATT and CDR2 SNEGSKA come from the germline V gene (reference sequence). CDR3 DNA: TGCAGTGCTAGAAGACAGAGGAACACCGGGGAGCTGTTTTTT. Translated, it gives CSARRQRNTGELFF.

V is TRBV5-4 and J is TRBJ2-2, with D perhaps matching TRBD2 (7 bases). V was cut by 0 bases and J by 3 bases, with 12 bases left in between. This CDR3 has 16 residues. The germline gives CDR1 SGHNT, CDR2 YYREEE (reference sequence). CDR3 coding DNA: TGTGCCAGCAGCTTGGCCGGGGGGCAGGACACCGGGGAGCTGTTTTTT. Translation gives CASSLAGGQDTGELFF. The entire variable domain, with the rest obtained from reference TRBV5-4 and TRBJ2-2, is as follows: ETGVTQSPTHLIKTRGQQVTLRCSSQSGHNTVSWYQQALGQGPQFIFQYYREEENGRGNFPPRFSGLQFPNYSSELNVNALELDDSALYLCASSLAGGQDTGELFFGEGSRLTVL.